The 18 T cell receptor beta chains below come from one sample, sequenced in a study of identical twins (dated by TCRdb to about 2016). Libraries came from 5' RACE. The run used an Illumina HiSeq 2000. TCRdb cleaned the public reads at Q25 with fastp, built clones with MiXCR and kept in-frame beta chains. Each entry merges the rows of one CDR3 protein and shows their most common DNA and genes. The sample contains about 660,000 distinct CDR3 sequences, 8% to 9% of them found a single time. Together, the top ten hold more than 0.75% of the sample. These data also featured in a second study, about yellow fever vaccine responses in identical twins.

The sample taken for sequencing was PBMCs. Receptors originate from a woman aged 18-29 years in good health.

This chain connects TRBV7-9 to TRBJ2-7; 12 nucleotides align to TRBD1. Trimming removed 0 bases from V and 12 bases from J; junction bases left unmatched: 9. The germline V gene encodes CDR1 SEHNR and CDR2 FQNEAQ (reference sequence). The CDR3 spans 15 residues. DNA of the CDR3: TGTGCCAGCAGCTTAGCTGGGACAGGGGGCTATATGCGGTACTTC. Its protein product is CASSLAGTGGYMRYF.

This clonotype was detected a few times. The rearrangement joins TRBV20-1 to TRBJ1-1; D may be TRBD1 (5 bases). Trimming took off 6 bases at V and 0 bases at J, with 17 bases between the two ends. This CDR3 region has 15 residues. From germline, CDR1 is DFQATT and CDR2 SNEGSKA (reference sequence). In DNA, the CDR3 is TGCAGTGCCCAAAAAGGGGCAGATTTGAACACTGAAGCTTTCTTT. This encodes CSAQKGADLNTEAFF.

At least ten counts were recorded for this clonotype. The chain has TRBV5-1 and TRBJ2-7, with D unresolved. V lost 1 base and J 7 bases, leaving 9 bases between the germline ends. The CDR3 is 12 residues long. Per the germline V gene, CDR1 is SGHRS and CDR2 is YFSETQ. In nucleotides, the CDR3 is TGCGCCAGCAGCTTGAATCTCGGGGAGCAGTACTTC. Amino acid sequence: CASSLNLGEQYF.

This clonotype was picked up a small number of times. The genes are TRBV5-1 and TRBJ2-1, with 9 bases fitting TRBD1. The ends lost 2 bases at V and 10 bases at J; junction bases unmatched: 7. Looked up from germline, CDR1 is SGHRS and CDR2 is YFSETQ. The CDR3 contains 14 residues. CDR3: CASSFRDRVVEQFF. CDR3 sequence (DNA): TGCGCCAGCAGCTTCCGGGACAGGGTGGTCGAGCAGTTCTTC.

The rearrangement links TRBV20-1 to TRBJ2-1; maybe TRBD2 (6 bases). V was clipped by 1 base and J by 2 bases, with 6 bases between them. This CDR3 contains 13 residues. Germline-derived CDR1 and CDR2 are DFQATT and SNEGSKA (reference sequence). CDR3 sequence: CSARGGAYNEQFF. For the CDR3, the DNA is TGCAGTGCTAGAGGGGGGGCCTACAATGAGCAGTTCTTC.

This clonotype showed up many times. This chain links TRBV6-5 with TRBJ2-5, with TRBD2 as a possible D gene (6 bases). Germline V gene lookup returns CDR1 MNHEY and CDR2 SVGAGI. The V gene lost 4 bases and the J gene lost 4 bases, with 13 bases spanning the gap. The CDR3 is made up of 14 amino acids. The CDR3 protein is CASSSGRGRETQYF. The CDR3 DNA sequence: TGTGCCAGCAGTTCCGGACGGGGGAGAGAGACCCAGTACTTC.

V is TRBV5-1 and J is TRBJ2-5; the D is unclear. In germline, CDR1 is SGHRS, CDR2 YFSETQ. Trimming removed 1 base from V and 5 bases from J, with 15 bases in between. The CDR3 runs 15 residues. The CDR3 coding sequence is TGCGCCAGCAGCTTGTCGTGGACGGTGAGGGAGACCCAGTACTTC. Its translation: CASSLSWTVRETQYF.

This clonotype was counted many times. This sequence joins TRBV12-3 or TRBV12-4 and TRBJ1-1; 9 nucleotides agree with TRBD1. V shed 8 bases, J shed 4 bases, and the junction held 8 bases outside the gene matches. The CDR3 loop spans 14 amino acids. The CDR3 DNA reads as TGTGCCAGCCAAATAACAGGGGGCGGCACTGAAGCTTTCTTT. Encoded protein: CASQITGGGTEAFF.

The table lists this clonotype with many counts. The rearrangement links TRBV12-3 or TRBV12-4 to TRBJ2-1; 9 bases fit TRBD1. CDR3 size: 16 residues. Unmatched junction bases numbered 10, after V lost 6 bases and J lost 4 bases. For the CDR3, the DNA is TGTGCCAGCAGCCTAAGCGGGACAGGGTTGTACAATGAGCAGTTCTTC. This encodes CASSLSGTGLYNEQFF.

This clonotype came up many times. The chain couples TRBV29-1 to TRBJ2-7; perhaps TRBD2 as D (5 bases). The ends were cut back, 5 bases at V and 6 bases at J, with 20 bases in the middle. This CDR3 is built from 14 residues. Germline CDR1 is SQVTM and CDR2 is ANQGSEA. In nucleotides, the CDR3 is TGCAGCGTTTCCCCTGGAGGACCACTGGGCGAGCAGTACTTC. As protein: CSVSPGGPLGEQYF.

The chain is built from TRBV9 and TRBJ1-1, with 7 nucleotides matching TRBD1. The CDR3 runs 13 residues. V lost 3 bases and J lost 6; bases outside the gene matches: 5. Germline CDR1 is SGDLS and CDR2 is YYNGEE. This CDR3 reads CASSANRGAEAFF. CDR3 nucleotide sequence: TGTGCCAGCAGCGCTAACAGGGGCGCTGAAGCTTTCTTT.

The CDR3 DNA reads TGTGCCAGCAGTCTGACTAGCGGGGGACCACAGTACGAGCAGTACTTC. It specifies CASSLTSGGPQYEQYF. The V call is TRBV6-1, the J call TRBJ2-7; 12 positions agree with TRBD2. Looked up from germline, CDR1 is MNHNS and CDR2 is SASEGT. J was trimmed by 4 bases and V by 5 bases; bases with no gene match: 9. This CDR3 region has 16 residues.

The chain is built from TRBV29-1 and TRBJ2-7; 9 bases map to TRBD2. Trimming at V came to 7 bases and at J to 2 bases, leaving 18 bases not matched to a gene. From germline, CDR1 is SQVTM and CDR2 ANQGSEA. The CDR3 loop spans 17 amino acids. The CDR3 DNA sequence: TGCAGCGCCCGAGTGAGGGAACCCACTAGCGGGCCCTACGAGCAGTACTTC. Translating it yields CSARVREPTSGPYEQYF.

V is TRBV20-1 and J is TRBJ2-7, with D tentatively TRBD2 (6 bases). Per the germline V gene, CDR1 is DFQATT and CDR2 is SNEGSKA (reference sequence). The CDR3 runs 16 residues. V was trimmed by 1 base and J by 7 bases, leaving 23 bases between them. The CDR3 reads CSARGSSASVLEEQYF. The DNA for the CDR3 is TGCAGTGCTAGAGGCTCCTCGGCTAGCGTTCTGGAGGAGCAGTACTTC.

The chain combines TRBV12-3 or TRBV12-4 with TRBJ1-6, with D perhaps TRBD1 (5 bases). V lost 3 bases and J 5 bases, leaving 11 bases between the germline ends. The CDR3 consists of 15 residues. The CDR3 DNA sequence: TGTGCCAGCAGTTTTAGGGGAGTTGATAATTCACCCCTCCACTTT. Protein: CASSFRGVDNSPLHF.

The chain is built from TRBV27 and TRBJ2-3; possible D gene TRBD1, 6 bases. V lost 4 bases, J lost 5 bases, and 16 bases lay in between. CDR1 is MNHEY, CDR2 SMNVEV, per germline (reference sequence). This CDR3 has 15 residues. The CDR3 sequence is CASSSVRTARDTQYF. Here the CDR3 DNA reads TGTGCCAGCAGTTCGGTCAGGACAGCCCGAGATACGCAGTATTTT.

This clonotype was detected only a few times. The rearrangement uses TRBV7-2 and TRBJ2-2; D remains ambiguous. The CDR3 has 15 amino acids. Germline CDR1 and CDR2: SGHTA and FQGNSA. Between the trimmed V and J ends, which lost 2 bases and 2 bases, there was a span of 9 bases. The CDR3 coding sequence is TGTGCCAGCAGCTTATGGCGGATTAACACCGGGGAGCTGTTTTTT. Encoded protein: CASSLWRINTGELFF.

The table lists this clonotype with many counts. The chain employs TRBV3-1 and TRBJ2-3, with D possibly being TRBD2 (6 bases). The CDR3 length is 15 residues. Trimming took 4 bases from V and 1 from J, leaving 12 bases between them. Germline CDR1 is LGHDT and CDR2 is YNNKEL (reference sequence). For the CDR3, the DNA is TGTGCCAGCAGCCGTGTGGGGGGAGGCACAGATACGCAGTATTTT. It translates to CASSRVGGGTDTQYF.